This entry is about one T cell receptor beta chain. Its antigen is as yet unknown. Trimming pared 3 bases from V and 2 bases from J, leaving 8 bases between. The length of the CDR3 is 14 residues. CDR1 and CDR2 (germline): MDHEN, SYDVKM. A J-beta primer mix and a sample-barcoded 5' primer were used in a second PCR of roughly 6 to 12 cycles. TCRdb processed the 5' RACE reads anew with MiXCR; each CDR3 protein has one entry. The sample comprises 1.5 million to 2 million distinct CDR3 sequences, 25% to 30% of which are singletons, and less than 9.5% rests with the top ten. This entry comes from a study of blood T cells in healthy people across ages. General study findings and limits: No one knew whether donors had CMV, which possibly confounded expanded clonotype changes.

The V and J genes are TRBV28 and TRBJ2-1; D uncertain. This TCR was sampled from a woman aged 30 to 39 in good health. The specimen sequenced was blood. This chain's CDR3 is CASSFPEPYNEQFF. CDR3 nucleotides: TGTGCCAGCAGTTTCCCCGAACCCTACAATGAGCAGTTCTTC.